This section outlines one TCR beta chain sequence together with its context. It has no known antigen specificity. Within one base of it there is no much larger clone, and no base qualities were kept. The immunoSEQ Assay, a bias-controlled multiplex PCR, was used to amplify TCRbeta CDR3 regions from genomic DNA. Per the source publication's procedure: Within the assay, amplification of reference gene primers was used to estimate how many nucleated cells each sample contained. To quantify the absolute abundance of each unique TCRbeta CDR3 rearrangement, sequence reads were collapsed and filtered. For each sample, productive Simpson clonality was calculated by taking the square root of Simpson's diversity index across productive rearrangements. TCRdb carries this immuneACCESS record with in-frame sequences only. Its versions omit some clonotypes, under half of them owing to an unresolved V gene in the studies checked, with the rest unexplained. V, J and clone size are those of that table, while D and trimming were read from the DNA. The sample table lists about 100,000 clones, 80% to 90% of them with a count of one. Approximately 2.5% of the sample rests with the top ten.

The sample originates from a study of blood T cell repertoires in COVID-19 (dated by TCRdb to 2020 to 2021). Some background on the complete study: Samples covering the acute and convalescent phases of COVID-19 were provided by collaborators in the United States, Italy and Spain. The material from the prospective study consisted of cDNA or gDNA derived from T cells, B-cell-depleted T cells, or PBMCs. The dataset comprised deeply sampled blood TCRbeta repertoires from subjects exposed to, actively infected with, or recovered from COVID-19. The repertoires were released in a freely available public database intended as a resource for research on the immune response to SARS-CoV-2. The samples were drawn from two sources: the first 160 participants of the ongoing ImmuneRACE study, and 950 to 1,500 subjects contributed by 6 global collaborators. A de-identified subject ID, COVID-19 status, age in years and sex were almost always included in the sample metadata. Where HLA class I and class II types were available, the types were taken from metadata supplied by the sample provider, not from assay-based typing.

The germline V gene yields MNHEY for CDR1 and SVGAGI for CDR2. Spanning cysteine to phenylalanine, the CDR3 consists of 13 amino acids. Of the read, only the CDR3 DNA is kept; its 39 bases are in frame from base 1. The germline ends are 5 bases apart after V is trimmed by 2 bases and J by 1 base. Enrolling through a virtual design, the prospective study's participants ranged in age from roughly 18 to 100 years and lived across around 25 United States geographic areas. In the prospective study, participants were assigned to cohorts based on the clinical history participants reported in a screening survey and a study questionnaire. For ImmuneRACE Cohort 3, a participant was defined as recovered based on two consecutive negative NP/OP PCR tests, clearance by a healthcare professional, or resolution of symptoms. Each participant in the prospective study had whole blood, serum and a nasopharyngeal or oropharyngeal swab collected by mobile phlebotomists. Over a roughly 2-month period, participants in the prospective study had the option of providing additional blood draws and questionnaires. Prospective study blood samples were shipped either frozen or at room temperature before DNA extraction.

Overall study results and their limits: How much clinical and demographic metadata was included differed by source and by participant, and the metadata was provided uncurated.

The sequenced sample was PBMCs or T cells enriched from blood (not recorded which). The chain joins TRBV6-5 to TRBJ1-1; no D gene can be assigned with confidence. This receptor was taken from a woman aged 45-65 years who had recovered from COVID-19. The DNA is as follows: TGTGCCAGCAGTTACCGGGGGAACACTGAAGCTTTCTTT. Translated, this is CASSYRGNTEAFF.